The rows below give T cell receptor beta chains drawn from one sample of a study of cytomegalovirus exposure and HLA in healthy donors. TCRdb's copy holds only in-frame clones and misses some; the assay was immunoSEQ multiplex PCR. The table gives some 120,000 clones; the top ten clones make up approximately 2.6% of it. What was sequenced was PBMCs. The source is a man aged 30-40 years in good health and CMV-seronegative. Each CDR3 is given with its conserved first and last residue. A D gene is named only where the DNA matches it firmly.

D | J | V | DNA | CDR3
TRBD2 | TRBJ2-2 | TRBV19 | TGTGCCAGTAGATTTTCAGCGGGAGGTGACACCGGGGAGCTGTTTTTT | CASRFSAGGDTGELFF
. | TRBJ1-4 | TRBV27 | TGTGCCAGCAGTTTACTAACCCCTCGGGTTGCGGCTAATGAAAAACTGTTTTTT | CASSLLTPRVAANEKLFF
. | TRBJ1-1 | TRBV13 | TGTGCCAGCAGCTTGTTGAGGGAAGCTTTCTTT | CASSLLREAFF
. | TRBJ1-3 | TRBV19 | TGTGCCAGTAGTACCGTCCGAGGTGGAAACACCATATATTTT | CASSTVRGGNTIYF
. | TRBJ2-7 | TRBV5-1 | TGCGCCAGCAGCTCCCCTCTCGTCTACGAGCAGTACTTC | CASSSPLVYEQYF
TRBD1 | TRBJ2-7 | TRBV2 | TGTGCCACCGGACAGGGCGCCTCTTACTACGAGCAGTACTTC | CATGQGASYYEQYF
TRBD2 | TRBJ2-7 | TRBV7-8 | TGTGCCAGCAGCTTACTTGGCGGGAGCTTCGACGAGCAGTACTTC | CASSLLGGSFDEQYF
. | TRBJ1-5 | TRBV7-2 | TGTGCCAGCAGCAGAAAGGCCGGGGTGGGTCAGCCCCAGCATTTT | CASSRKAGVGQPQHF
TRBD2 | TRBJ2-7 | TRBV28 | TGTGCCAGCAGTTCCCCAGCGGGGAGCTCCTACGAGCAGTACTTC | CASSSPAGSSYEQYF
. | TRBJ2-1 | TRBV20-1 | TGCAGTGCTGTCAACCGGGATGAGCAGTTCTTC | CSAVNRDEQFF
. | TRBJ2-7 | TRBV6-5 | TGTGCCAGCAGGGACACACGAGGATACGAGCAGTACTTC | CASRDTRGYEQYF
. | TRBJ2-2 | TRBV5-1 | TGCGCCAGCAGCGTGGACCCTAACCCCGGGGAGCTGTTTTTT | CASSVDPNPGELFF
. | TRBJ2-1 | TRBV27 | TGTGCCAGCAGTTTTGGGCAGCCTTTAGCGAATGAGCAGTTCTTC | CASSFGQPLANEQFF
TRBD1 | TRBJ2-2 | TRBV18 | TGTGCCAGCTCACCGGGACAGGGTAACACCGGGGAGCTGTTTTTT | CASSPGQGNTGELFF
. | TRBJ2-3 | TRBV11-2 | TGTGCCAGCAGCTCGACAGCAGATACGCAGTATTTT | CASSSTADTQYF
. | TRBJ1-4 | TRBV4-1 | TGCGCCAGCAGCCTTCGGTCCGCCGAAAAACTGTTTTTT | CASSLRSAEKLFF
. | TRBJ2-7 | TRBV2 | TGTGCCAGCAGTGAAAGGAGGCTGGGAGGCAACGAGCAGTACTTC | CASSERRLGGNEQYF
TRBD1 | TRBJ1-4 | TRBV12-5 | TGTGCTAGTGGTTTGGTTCCCTGGGACAGCCCAACTAATGAAAAACTGTTTTTT | CASGLVPWDSPTNEKLFF
. | TRBJ1-2 | TRBV29-1 | TGCAGCGTCGTGACTGTCGGGTACTATGGCTACACCTTC | CSVVTVGYYGYTF
TRBD2 | TRBJ2-1 | TRBV27 | TGTGCCAGCACCCTGCGGACTAGCCTCTCCTCCCCCAATGAGCAGTTCTTC | CASTLRTSLSSPNEQFF